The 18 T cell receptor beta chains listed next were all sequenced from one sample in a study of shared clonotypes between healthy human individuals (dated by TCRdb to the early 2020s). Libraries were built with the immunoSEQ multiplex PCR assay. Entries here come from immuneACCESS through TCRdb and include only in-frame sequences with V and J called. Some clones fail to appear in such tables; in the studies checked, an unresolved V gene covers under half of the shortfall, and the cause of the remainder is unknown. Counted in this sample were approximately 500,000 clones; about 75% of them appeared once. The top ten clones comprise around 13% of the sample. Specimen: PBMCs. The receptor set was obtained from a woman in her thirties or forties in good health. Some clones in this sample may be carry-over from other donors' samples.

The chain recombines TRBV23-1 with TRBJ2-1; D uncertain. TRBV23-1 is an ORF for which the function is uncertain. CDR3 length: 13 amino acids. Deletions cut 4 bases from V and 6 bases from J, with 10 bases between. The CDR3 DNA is TGCGCCAGCAGTCGATGGCTAGGCAATGAGCAGTTCTTC. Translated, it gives CASSRWLGNEQFF.

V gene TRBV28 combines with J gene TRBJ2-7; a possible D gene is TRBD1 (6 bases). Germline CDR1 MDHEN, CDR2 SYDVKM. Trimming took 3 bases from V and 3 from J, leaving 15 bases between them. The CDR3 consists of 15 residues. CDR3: CASSLSAGAHYEQYF. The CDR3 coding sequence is TGTGCCAGCAGTTTGTCTGCAGGGGCCCACTACGAGCAGTACTTC.

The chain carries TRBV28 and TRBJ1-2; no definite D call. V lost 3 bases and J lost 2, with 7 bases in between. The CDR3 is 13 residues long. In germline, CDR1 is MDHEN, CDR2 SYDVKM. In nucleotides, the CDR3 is TGTGCCAGCAGTTTGCCTGAAAACTATGGCTACACCTTC. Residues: CASSLPENYGYTF.

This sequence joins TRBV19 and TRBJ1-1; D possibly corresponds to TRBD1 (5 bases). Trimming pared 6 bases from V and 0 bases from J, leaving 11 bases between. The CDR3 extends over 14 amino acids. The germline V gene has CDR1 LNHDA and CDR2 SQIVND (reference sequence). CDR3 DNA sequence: TGTGCCAGTAGCAGGGAACTCATGAACACTGAAGCTTTCTTT. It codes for CASSRELMNTEAFF. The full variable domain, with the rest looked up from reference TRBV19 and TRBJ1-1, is DGGITQSPKYLFRKEGQNVTLSCEQNLNHDAMYWYRQDPGQGLRLIYYSQIVNDFQKGDIAEGYSVSREKKESFPLTVTSAQKNPTAFYLCASSRELMNTEAFFGQGTRLTVV.

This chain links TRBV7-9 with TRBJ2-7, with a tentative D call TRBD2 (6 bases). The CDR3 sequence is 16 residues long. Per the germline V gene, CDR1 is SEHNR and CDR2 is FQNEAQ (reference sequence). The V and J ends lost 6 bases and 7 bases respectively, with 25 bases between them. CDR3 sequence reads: CASRRYLRERPVEQYF. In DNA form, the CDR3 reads TGTGCCAGCAGGCGCTACTTGCGGGAACGGCCGGTGGAGCAGTACTTC. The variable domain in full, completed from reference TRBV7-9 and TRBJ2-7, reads DTGVSQNPRHKITKRGQNVTFRCDPISEHNRLYWYRQTLGQGPEFLTYFQNEAQLEKSRLLSDRFSAERPKGSFSTLEIQRTEQGDSAMYLCASRRYLRERPVEQYFGPGTRLTVT.

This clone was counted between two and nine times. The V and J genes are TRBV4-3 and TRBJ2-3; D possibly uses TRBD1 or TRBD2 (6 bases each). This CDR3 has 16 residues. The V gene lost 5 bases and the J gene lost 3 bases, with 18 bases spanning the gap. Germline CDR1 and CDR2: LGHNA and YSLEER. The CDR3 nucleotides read TGCGCCAGCAGCGAAAGCAACGGGGGCGCGACAGATACGCAGTATTTT. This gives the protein CASSESNGGATDTQYF.

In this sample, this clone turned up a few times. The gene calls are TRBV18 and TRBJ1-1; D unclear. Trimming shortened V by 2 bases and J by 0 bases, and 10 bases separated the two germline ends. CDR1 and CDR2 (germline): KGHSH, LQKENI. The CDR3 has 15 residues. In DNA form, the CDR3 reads TGTGCCAGCTCACCAGGAATAGGGATGAACACTGAAGCTTTCTTT. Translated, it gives CASSPGIGMNTEAFF.

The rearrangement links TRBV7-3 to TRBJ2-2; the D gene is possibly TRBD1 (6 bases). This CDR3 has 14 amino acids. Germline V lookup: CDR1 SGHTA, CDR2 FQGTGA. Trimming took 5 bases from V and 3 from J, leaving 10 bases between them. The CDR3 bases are TGTGCCAGCAGCCTATACAGGGACACCGGGGAGCTGTTTTTT. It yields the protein CASSLYRDTGELFF. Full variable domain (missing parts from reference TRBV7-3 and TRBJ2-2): GAGVSQTPSNKVTEKGKYVELRCDPISGHTALYWYRQSLGQGPEFLIYFQGTGAADDSGLPNDRFFAVRPEGSVSTLKIQRTERGDSAVYLCASSLYRDTGELFFGEGSRLTVL.

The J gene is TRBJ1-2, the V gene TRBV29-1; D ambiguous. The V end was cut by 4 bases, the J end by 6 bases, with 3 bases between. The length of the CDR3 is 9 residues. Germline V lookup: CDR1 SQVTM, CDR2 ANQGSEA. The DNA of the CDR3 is TGCAGCGTTGCAAATGGCTACACCTTC. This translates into CSVANGYTF.

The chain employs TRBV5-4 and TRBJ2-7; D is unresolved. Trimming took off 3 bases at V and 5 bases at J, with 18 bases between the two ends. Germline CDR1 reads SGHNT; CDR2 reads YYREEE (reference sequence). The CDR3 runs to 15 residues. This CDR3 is CASSSGSPAGHEQYF. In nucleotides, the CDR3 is TGTGCCAGCAGCTCCGGCTCCCCCGCCGGCCACGAGCAGTACTTC.

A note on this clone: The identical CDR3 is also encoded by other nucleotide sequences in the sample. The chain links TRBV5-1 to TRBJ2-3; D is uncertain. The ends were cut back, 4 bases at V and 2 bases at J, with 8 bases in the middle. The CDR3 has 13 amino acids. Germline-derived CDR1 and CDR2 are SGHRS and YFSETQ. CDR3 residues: CASSLGPTDTQYF. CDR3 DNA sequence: TGCGCCAGCAGCCTGGGCCCCACAGATACGCAGTATTTT.

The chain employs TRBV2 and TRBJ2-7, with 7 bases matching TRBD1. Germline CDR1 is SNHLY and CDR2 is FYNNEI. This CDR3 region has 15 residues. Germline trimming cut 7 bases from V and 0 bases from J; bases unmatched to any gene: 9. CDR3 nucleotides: TGTGCCAGCACTCCCCCCAGGGACAGCTCCTACGAGCAGTACTTC. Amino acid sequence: CASTPPRDSSYEQYF.

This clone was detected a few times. CDR3 coding DNA: TGTGCCAGCAGTGCCGGGGCGACTGGGGCCAACGTCCTGACTTTC. It yields the protein CASSAGATGANVLTF. The chain is built from TRBV6-1 and TRBJ2-6; D is tentatively TRBD1 or TRBD2 (5 bases each). The V and J ends lost 4 bases and 2 bases respectively, with 9 bases between them. The CDR3 runs 15 residues. CDR1 and CDR2 (germline): MNHNS, SASEGT.

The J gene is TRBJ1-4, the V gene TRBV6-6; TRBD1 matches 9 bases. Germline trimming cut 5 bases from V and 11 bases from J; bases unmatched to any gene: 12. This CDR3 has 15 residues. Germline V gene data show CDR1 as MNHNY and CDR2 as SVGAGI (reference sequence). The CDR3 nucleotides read TGTGCCAGCAGTCCCGGGACAGGGCTGGGAGGGAAACTGTTTTTT. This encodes CASSPGTGLGGKLFF.

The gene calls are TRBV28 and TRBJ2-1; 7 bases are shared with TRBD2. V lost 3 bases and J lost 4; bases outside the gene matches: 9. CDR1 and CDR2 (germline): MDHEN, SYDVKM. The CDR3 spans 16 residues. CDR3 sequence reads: CASSFVLRDYYNEQFF. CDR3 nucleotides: TGTGCCAGCAGTTTCGTGTTACGGGACTATTACAATGAGCAGTTCTTC.

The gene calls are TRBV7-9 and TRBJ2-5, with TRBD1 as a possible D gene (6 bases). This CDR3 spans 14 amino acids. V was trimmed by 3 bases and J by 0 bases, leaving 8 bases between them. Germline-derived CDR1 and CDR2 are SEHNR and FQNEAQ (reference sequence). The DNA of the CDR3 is TGTGCCAGCAGCTTTTACAGGGACCAAGAGACCCAGTACTTC. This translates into CASSFYRDQETQYF.

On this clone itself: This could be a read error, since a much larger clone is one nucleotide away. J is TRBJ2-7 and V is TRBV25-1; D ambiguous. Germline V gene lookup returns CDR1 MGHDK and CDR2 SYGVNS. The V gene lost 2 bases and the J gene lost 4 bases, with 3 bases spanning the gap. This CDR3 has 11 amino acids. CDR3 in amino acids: CASSEGYEQYF. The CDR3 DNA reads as TGTGCCAGCAGTGAAGGGTACGAGCAGTACTTC.

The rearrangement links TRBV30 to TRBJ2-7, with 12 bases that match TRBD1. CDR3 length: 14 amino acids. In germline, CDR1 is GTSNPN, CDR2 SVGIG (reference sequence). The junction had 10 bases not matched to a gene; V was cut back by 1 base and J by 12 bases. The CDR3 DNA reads TGTGCCTGGAGTGAGGGGACAGGGGGCGCCGGGAGGTACTTC. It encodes CAWSEGTGGAGRYF. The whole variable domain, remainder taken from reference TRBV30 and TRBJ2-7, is SQTIHQWPATLVQPVGSPLSLECTVEGTSNPNLYWYRQAAGRGLQLLFYSVGIGQISSEVPQNLSASRPQDRQFILSSKKLLLSDSGFYLCAWSEGTGGAGRYFGPGTRLTVT.